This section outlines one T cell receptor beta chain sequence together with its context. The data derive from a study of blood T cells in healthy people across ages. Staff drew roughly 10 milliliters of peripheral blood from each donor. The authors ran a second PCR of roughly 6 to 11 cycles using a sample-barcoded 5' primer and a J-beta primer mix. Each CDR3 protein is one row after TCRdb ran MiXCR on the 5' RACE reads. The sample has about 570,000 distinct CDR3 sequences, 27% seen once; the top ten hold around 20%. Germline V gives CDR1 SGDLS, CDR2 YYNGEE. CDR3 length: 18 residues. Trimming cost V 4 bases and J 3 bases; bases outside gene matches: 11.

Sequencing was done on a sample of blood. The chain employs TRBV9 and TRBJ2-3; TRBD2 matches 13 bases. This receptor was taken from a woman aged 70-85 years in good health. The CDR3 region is CASSLTGTSGKRTDTQYF. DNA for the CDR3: TGTGCCAGCAGCCTCACCGGGACTAGCGGGAAGAGGACAGATACGCAGTATTTT.